This entry is about one T cell receptor beta chain. This specimen belongs to a study of blood T cell repertoires in COVID-19. Across the whole study: Italy, Spain and the United States were the sources of the convalescent and acute COVID-19 samples.

TCRdb's table, derived via immunoSEQ multiplex PCR, lists solely in-frame clones and lacks some. The profile shows approximately 190,000 clones, around 80% of them singletons. This CDR3 has 17 residues. CDR1 is MDHEN and CDR2 is SYDVKM in the germline V gene. V was pared by 3 bases and J by 3 bases, with 11 bases of the junction left unmatched. This TCR was sampled from a woman aged 55-69 years with COVID-19, enrolled during active disease. Sequenced: peripheral blood. The chain employs TRBV28 and TRBJ2-7; 10 positions match TRBD1. DNA for the CDR3: TGTGCCAGCAGTTTTTTTGTGCCCGACAGGGGGCTCTACGAGCAGTACTTC. This gives the protein CASSFFVPDRGLYEQYF.